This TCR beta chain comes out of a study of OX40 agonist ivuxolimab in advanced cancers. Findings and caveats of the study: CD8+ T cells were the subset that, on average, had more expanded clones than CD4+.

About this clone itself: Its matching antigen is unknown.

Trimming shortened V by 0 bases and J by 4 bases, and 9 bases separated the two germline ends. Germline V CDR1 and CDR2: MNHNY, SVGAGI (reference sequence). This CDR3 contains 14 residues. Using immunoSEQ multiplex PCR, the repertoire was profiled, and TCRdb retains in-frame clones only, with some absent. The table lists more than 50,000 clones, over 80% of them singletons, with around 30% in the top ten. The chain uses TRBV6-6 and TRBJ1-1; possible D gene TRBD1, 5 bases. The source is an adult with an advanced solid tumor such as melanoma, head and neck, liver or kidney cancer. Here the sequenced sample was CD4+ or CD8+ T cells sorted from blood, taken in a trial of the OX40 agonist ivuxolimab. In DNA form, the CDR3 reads TGTGCCAGCAGTTACTCTACGGGGGGCACTGAAGCTTTCTTT. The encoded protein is CASSYSTGGTEAFF.